The source of this T cell receptor (beta chain) is a study of blood T cell repertoires in COVID-19. At the level of the study: COVID-19 samples collected from the United States, Italy and Spain covered acute and convalescent phases. Sources were T cells, B-cell-depleted T cells, or PBMCs; the material itself was cDNA or gDNA.

The CDR3 runs 15 residues. Looked up from germline, CDR1 is SGHNT and CDR2 is YYREEE (reference sequence). V was clipped by 3 bases and J by 5 bases; unmatched bases: 8. Per the authors' pipeline: The authors estimated nucleated cell counts from reference gene primer amplification. Some clones are missing from TCRdb's copy, which holds only in-frame ones; the method was immunoSEQ multiplex PCR. V, J and clone size are those of that table, while D and trimming were read from the DNA. This sample has roughly 27,000 clones; 85% to 90% occur once, and the top ten carry about a tenth. This TCR was recovered from a man between 60 and 70 years old with acute or convalescent COVID-19. The chain recombines TRBV5-4 with TRBJ1-2; 9 bases fit TRBD1. The sample taken for sequencing was peripheral blood. The CDR3 nucleotides read TGTGCCAGCAGCTCGCGACAGGGGGGTTGGTATGGCTACACCTTC. Residues: CASSSRQGGWYGYTF.